The rows below give T cell receptor beta chains drawn from one sample of a study of cytomegalovirus exposure and HLA in healthy donors. Profiling relied on immunoSEQ multiplex PCR, and the TCRdb table lists in-frame clones only, not all of them. This repertoire shows tens of thousands of clones, more than 70% found once; its top ten account for almost 6%. Sequencing input: PBMCs. The receptors shown here come from a male donor in good health and CMV-seronegative. Both conserved end residues are part of each CDR3. D genes are given only for firm matches. The size field is filled for only some rows; it gives once, few, many or a size class.

16	NA	TRBV7-2	TRBJ2-2	NA	TGTGCCAGCAGCCTCGACAGCGCATCGAACACCGGGGAGCTGTTTTTT	CASSLDSASNTGELFF
16	NA	TRBV7-3	TRBJ2-3	NA	TGTGCCAGCAGCCCCATGGGGCTAGGGGCCACAGATACGCAGTATTTT	CASSPMGLGATDTQYF
15	NA	TRBV12-1	TRBJ1-1	NA	TGTGCCAGCAGCTTTCGCAGGGGGGACGACACTGAAGCTTTCTTT	CASSFRRGDDTEAFF
15	few	TRBV12-5	TRBJ2-1	TRBD1	TGTGCTAGTGGTTTGGGACAGGGGGCGTACAATGAGCAGTTCTTC	CASGLGQGAYNEQFF
15	NA	TRBV2	TRBJ2-7	TRBD2	TGTGCCAGCAGTGACGGGGGGGCGACTTCCTACGAGCAGTACTTC	CASSDGGATSYEQYF
15	NA	TRBV5-5	TRBJ1-4	NA	TGTGCCAGCAGGCGAGCGGGTCCTATTAATGAAAAACTGTTTTTT	CASRRAGPINEKLFF
12	NA	TRBV5-1	TRBJ2-3	NA	TGCGCCAGCAGCTTGGCCTCTGATACGCAGTATTTT	CASSLASDTQYF
17	once	TRBV2	TRBJ2-1	NA	TGTGCCAGCAGTGATAGTCTAGGACAGAGGGTAGGGGGTGAGCAGTTCTTC	CASSDSLGQRVGGEQFF
15	NA	TRBV6-5	TRBJ2-7	TRBD1	TGTGCCAGCACCTTTACATCGGACAGGGCCTACGAGCAGTACTTC	CASTFTSDRAYEQYF
17	NA	TRBV5-6	TRBJ2-2	TRBD2	TGTGCCAGCAGCTTGGCACTAGCGGGGGAGTACACCGGGGAGCTGTTTTTT	CASSLALAGEYTGELFF
15	NA	TRBV5-1	TRBJ2-3	TRBD1	TGCGCCAGCAGCACCGGGACAGGGGGCGAAGATACGCAGTATTTT	CASSTGTGGEDTQYF
19	NA	TRBV5-1	TRBJ2-2	TRBD1	TGCGCCAGCAGCTTGGGGGGACAGGGAGGGCCCGCGAACACCGGGGAGCTGTTTTTT	CASSLGGQGGPANTGELFF
15	NA	TRBV7-2	TRBJ2-1	TRBD2	TGTGCCAGCAGCCCACCCGGGACTAGCTCCAATGAGCAGTTCTTC	CASSPPGTSSNEQFF
15	NA	TRBV5-5	TRBJ2-1	TRBD2	TGTGCCAGCCAGGTGGGGGGGAGCTCCTACAATGAGCAGTTCTTC	CASQVGGSSYNEQFF
16	NA	TRBV7-3	TRBJ2-3	TRBD2	TGTGCCAGCAGCCCCGGGACTAGCGGGGGCACAGATACGCAGTATTTT	CASSPGTSGGTDTQYF
13	NA	TRBV30	TRBJ1-3	NA	TGTGCCTGGAGCCTTAGCTCTGGAAACACCATATATTTT	CAWSLSSGNTIYF
16	NA	TRBV13	TRBJ2-3	NA	TGTGCCAGCAGCGCCCCAAGTCGCGGCGCCCCAGATACGCAGTATTTT	CASSAPSRGAPDTQYF
16	NA	TRBV7-2	TRBJ1-5	TRBD1	TGTGCCAGCAGCCTAGCCGCGACAGGGGTTTCTCGGCCCCAGCATTTT	CASSLAATGVSRPQHF
15	NA	TRBV19	TRBJ1-1	NA	TGTGCCAGTAGTATAGCCCAATCGGGGAACGCTGAAGCTTTCTTT	CASSIAQSGNAEAFF
15	few	TRBV7-2	TRBJ1-5	NA	TGTGCCAGCAGCTTAGCTGGGGGGATGGGCCAGCCCCAGCATTTT	CASSLAGGMGQPQHF
17	NA	TRBV30	TRBJ1-2	TRBD1	TGTGCCTGGAGCCAACCCGGGACAGTGCCTGGATGGTACGGATACACCTTC	CAWSQPGTVPGWYGYTF
15	once	TRBV11-2	TRBJ1-1	NA	TGTGCCAGCAGCCTTGGAGGGAAGGGGTACACTGAAGCTTTCTTT	CASSLGGKGYTEAFF
16	once	TRBV5-1	TRBJ2-5	TRBD2	TGCGCCAGCAGCCCGGGACTAGCGGGTACCCAAGAGACCCAGTACTTC	CASSPGLAGTQETQYF
14	few	TRBV6-5	TRBJ1-1	TRBD1	TGTGCCAGCAGTTCTGGGACAGGGGGGGTTGAAGCTTTCTTT	CASSSGTGGVEAFF
11	few	TRBV29-1	TRBJ1-4	TRBD1	TGCAGCATCCGGACAGGGGAAAAACTGTTTTTT	CSIRTGEKLFF
14	NA	TRBV6-6	TRBJ1-2	TRBD1	TGTGCCAGCAGTTATGGGGACAGGGATTATGGCTACACCTTC	CASSYGDRDYGYTF
15	NA	TRBV6-1	TRBJ2-5	TRBD2	TGTGCCAGCAGTGAAAGTGGATTAGCGGGCCAAGCCCAGTACTTC	CASSESGLAGQAQYF
15	NA	TRBV11-3	TRBJ1-1	NA	TGTGCCAGCAGCTTAGAGCGGGGCAGGGACGGTGAAGCTTTCTTT	CASSLERGRDGEAFF
13	NA	TRBV11-2	TRBJ2-7	NA	TGTGCCAGCAGCTTAGGTAACTCCTACGAGCAGTACTTC	CASSLGNSYEQYF
17	NA	TRBV19	TRBJ1-1	TRBD1	TGTGCCAGTAGTACCAGACAGGGTTGGGATAAGAACACTGAAGCTTTCTTT	CASSTRQGWDKNTEAFF
14	NA	TRBV29-1	TRBJ1-3	NA	TGCAGCGTTGGTGAGAAACGGTCTGGAAACACCATATATTTT	CSVGEKRSGNTIYF
16	NA	TRBV5-4	TRBJ1-1	NA	TGTGCCAGCAGCTCCGCTGTATCCAGGCTGAACACTGAAGCTTTCTTT	CASSSAVSRLNTEAFF
16	NA	TRBV19	TRBJ1-2	NA	TGTGCCAGTAGTATTATTCGGGACGGGGGTAACTATGGCTACACCTTC	CASSIIRDGGNYGYTF
14	NA	TRBV5-1	TRBJ2-7	TRBD1	TGCGCCAGCAGCTTGTTGACAGGGGTTGACGAGCAGTACTTC	CASSLLTGVDEQYF
15	NA	TRBV5-4	TRBJ1-3	TRBD1	TGTGCCAGCAGCTTGGGTGGGACAGTAGGAAACACCATATATTTT	CASSLGGTVGNTIYF
16	NA	TRBV4-2	TRBJ2-3	TRBD2	TGTGCCAGCAGCCAAGACGAGGCCAGCGGGGTGGATACGCAGTATTTT	CASSQDEASGVDTQYF
15	NA	TRBV5-1	TRBJ2-1	NA	TGCGCCAGCAGCTTGGTCTTGGGGCGATACAATGAGCAGTTCTTC	CASSLVLGRYNEQFF
13	NA	TRBV18	TRBJ1-2	NA	TGTGCCAGCTCACCAGGGGCAGGGGATGGCTACACCTTC	CASSPGAGDGYTF
16	few	TRBV12-5	TRBJ1-2	NA	TGTGCTAGTGGTTTCATGCCGCCAGGGCGGATTGGCGGCTACACCTTC	CASGFMPPGRIGGYTF
13	NA	TRBV27	TRBJ1-1	NA	TGTGCCAGCAGTTTATCGAGGCGGAGTGAAGCTTTCTTT	CASSLSRRSEAFF
17	once	TRBV4-3	TRBJ1-1	NA	TGCGCCAGCAGCCAAGATCTTGGACAGTTCATGAACACTGAAGCTTTCTTT	CASSQDLGQFMNTEAFF
18	NA	TRBV7-3	TRBJ1-2	NA	TGTGCCAGCCGAGACGGGGGGGCTTTTAGGTATAATAGTTGGGGCTACACCTTC	CASRDGGAFRYNSWGYTF
11	NA	TRBV2	TRBJ1-6	NA	TGTGCCAGCAAGAGCGAGCTGACCCTCCACTTT	CASKSELTLHF
17	NA	TRBV10-3	TRBJ2-1	NA	TGTGCCATCAGTGAGCGCGTTCAGGGTGAGTTGAGGAATGAGCAGTTCTTC	CAISERVQGELRNEQFF
13	NA	TRBV10-3	TRBJ1-2	TRBD1	TGTGCCATCAGTGTACAGGGGCGTTATGGCTACACCTTC	CAISVQGRYGYTF